The 6 T cell receptor beta chains in this list originate from one sample, sequenced in a study of T cell responses to AZD1222 COVID-19 vaccine. Some clones are missing from TCRdb's copy, which holds only in-frame ones; the method was immunoSEQ multiplex PCR. This table holds about 270,000 clones, almost 95% found once. The material was peripheral blood, obtained 28 days after the second AZD1222 dose. All receptors derive from an adult who received the AZD1222 COVID-19 vaccine.

The chain has TRBV7-2 and TRBJ1-1, with D unclear. Per germline, CDR1 SGHTA and CDR2 FQGNSA. The CDR3 covers 17 residues. V dropped 5 bases and J dropped 0 bases, with 19 bases sitting between them. The CDR3 sequence: CASSPLTGRIMNTEAFF. CDR3 in DNA: TGTGCCAGCAGCCCCCTCACGGGCAGGATTATGAACACTGAAGCTTTCTTT.

This clone was seen just once. The CDR3 DNA follows: TGTGCCAGCAGTTTGGGCACCCCGGCCGAGCAGTACTTC. It translates to CASSLGTPAEQYF. The chain carries TRBV12-3 or TRBV12-4 and TRBJ2-7; D gene uncertain. V dropped 3 bases and J dropped 6 bases, with 12 bases sitting between them. There are 13 residues in the CDR3.

The chain joins TRBV28 to TRBJ1-1; the match to TRBD1 covers 9 bases. With V trimmed by 8 bases and J by 1 base, 20 bases remained unmatched. This CDR3 has 19 amino acids. Germline assignment: CDR1 MDHEN and CDR2 SYDVKM. The chain's CDR3 is CASPRSGDRATWGNTEAFF. CDR3 bases: TGTGCCAGCCCGCGGTCCGGGGACAGGGCCACTTGGGGGAACACTGAAGCTTTCTTT.

This clone was counted a single time. This chain links TRBV2 with TRBJ1-1; tentatively, D is TRBD1 (5 bases). Germline-derived CDR1 and CDR2 are SNHLY and FYNNEI. CDR3 length: 13 amino acids. V was cut by 7 bases and J by 5 bases, with 14 bases left in between. The CDR3 here is CASKGLLGTEAFF. The CDR3 bases are TGTGCCAGCAAGGGACTCCTGGGGACTGAAGCTTTCTTT.

The chain is built from TRBV11-2 and TRBJ1-6; no reliable D call. V was cut by 1 base and J by 2 bases, with 3 bases left in between. The CDR3 has 14 amino acids. Germline V gene data show CDR1 as SGHAT and CDR2 as FQNNGV. The CDR3 region has the DNA TGTGCCAGCAGCTTAGCCCCCTATAATTCACCCCTCCACTTT. Residues: CASSLAPYNSPLHF.

The gene calls are TRBV7-3 and TRBJ2-2; no clear D gene. V was cut by 0 bases and J by 5 bases, with 7 bases left in between. The germline V gene encodes CDR1 SGHTA and CDR2 FQGTGA. The CDR3 covers 14 residues. CDR3 sequence reads: CASSLTFLTGELFF. The CDR3 DNA reads TGTGCCAGCAGCTTAACGTTTCTAACCGGGGAGCTGTTTTTT.